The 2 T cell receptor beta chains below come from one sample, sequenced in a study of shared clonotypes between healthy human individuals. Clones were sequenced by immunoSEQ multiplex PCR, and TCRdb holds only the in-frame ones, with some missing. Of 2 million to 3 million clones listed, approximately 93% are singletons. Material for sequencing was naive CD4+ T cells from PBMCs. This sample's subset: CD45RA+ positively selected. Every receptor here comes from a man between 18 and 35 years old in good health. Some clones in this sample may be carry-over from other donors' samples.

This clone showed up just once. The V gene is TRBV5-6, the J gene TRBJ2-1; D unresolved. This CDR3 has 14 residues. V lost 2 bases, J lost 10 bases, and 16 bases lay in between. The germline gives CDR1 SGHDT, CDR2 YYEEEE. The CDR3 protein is CASSLQLGTFEQFF. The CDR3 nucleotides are TGTGCCAGCAGCTTACAACTGGGCACATTCGAGCAGTTCTTC.

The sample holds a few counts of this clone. CDR3 nucleotides: TGTGCCAGTAGTGTCCTCAGCTCTGGAAACACCATATATTTT. Its translation is CASSVLSSGNTIYF. The V gene is TRBV19, the J gene TRBJ1-3; no reliable D call. Trimming shortened V by 5 bases and J by 0 bases, and 8 bases separated the two germline ends. The CDR3 contains 14 residues. CDR1 and CDR2 (germline): LNHDA, SQIVND (reference sequence). The whole variable domain, remainder taken from reference TRBV19 and TRBJ1-3, is DGGITQSPKYLFRKEGQNVTLSCEQNLNHDAMYWYRQDPGQGLRLIYYSQIVNDFQKGDIAEGYSVSREKKESFPLTVTSAQKNPTAFYLCASSVLSSGNTIYFGEGSWLTVV.